The clone carrying this T cell receptor (beta chain) was recorded at least ten times. Next came a second PCR, run for about 6 to 11 cycles, which used a sample-barcoded 5' primer along with a J-beta primer mix. One entry per CDR3 protein, called by TCRdb with MiXCR from the 5' RACE reads. Here the sample spans more than 800,000 distinct CDR3 sequences, about 28% being singletons. The data are from a study of blood T cells in healthy people across ages. The germline CDR1 and CDR2 sequences are SGHTA and FQGNSA. The V and J ends lost 1 base and 5 bases, in that order; junction bases with no gene match: 9. This CDR3 contains 17 residues.

This sequence joins TRBV7-2 and TRBJ2-5; 11 bases agree with TRBD2. This receptor was identified in a woman of 80 years or more in good health. What was sequenced was blood. CDR3 nucleotide sequence: TGTGCCAGCAGCTTAGGGTTGTCTAGCGGGGGGAGGGAGACCCAGTACTTC. As protein: CASSLGLSSGGRETQYF. Full variable domain (missing parts from reference TRBV7-2 and TRBJ2-5): GAGVSQSPSNKVTEKGKDVELRCDPISGHTALYWYRQSLGQGLEFLIYFQGNSAPDKSGLPSDRFSAERTGGSVSTLTIQRTQQEDSAVYLCASSLGLSSGGRETQYFGPGTRLLVL.